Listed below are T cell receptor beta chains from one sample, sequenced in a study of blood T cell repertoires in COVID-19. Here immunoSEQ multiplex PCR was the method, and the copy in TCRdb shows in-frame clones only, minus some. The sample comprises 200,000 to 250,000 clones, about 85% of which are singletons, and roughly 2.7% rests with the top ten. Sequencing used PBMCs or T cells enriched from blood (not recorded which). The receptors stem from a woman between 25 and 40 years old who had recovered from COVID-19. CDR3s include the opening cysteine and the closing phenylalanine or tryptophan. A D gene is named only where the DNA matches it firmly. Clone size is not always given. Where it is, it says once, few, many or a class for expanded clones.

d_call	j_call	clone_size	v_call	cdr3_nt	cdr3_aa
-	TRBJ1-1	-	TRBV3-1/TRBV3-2	TGTGCCAGCAGCCAAACAGGGACAAGCTATGTGGGGGCGAACACTGAAGCTTTCTTT	CASSQTGTSYVGANTEAFF
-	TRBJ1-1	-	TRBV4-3	TGCGCCAGCAGCCAAAGGACAGCTCACACTGAAGCTTTCTTT	CASSQRTAHTEAFF
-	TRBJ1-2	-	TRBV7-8	TGTGCCAGCAGCTCCCCGGGGAGGGACTATGGCTACACCTTC	CASSSPGRDYGYTF
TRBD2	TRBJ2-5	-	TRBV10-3	TGTGCCATCAGGGTGACTAGCGGGGGCCAAGAGACCCAGTACTTC	CAIRVTSGGQETQYF
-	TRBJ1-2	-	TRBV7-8	TGTGCCAGTAAGGCCAGCGGCGGGGACTATGGCTACACCTTC	CASKASGGDYGYTF
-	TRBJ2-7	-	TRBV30	TGTGCCTGGAGTGACACCTACGAGCAGTACTTC	CAWSDTYEQYF
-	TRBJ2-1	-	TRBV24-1	TGTGCCACCAAGGTAAGGGCTAGCAGGAATGAGCAGTTCTTC	CATKVRASRNEQFF
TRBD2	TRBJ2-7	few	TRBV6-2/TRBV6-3	TGTGCCAGCCGCCCCGAGGGGCTAGCGGCCTACGAGCAGTACTTC	CASRPEGLAAYEQYF
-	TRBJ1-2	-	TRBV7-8	TGTGCCAGCACCTTGGAGGGGTTGCATGGCTACACCTTC	CASTLEGLHGYTF
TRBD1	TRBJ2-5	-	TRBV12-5	TGTGCTAGTGGACCCGGGACAGCGGATCAAGAGACCCAGTACTTC	CASGPGTADQETQYF
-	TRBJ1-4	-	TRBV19	TGTGCCAGTAGTACGGGATGGCGGGAAAAACTGTTTTTT	CASSTGWREKLFF
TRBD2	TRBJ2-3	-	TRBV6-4	TGTGCCAGCAGTGAGATAGCGGGGGCCCTGTTATATTTT	CASSEIAGALLYF
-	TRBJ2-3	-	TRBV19	TGTGCCAGTAGTACTCCGGGACTCACAGATACGCAGTATTTT	CASSTPGLTDTQYF
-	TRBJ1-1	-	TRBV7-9	TGTGCCAGCAGCTTCTTACAGATGAACACTGAAGCTTTCTTT	CASSFLQMNTEAFF
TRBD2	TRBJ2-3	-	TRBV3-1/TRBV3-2	TGTGCCAGCAGCCCCACTAGCGGGGGTAGCACAGATACGCAGTATTTT	CASSPTSGGSTDTQYF
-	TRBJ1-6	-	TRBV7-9	TGTGCCAGCAGCATCGGGGGATATAATTCACCCCTCCACTTT	CASSIGGYNSPLHF
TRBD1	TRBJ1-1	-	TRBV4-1	TGCGCCAGCAGCCATCTCACAGGGGGCACTGAAGCTTTCTTT	CASSHLTGGTEAFF
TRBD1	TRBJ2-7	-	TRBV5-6	TGTGCCAGCAGCCTGCAGCGAAAGACAGGGCTAATCTACGAGCAGTACTTC	CASSLQRKTGLIYEQYF
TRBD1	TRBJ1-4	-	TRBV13	TGTGCCAGCAGCTTTCGGACAGGGGGGTTTCCAACTAATGAAAAACTGTTTTTT	CASSFRTGGFPTNEKLFF
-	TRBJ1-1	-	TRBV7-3	TGTGCCAGCAGCTCCGGGATGAACACTGAAGCTTTCTTT	CASSSGMNTEAFF
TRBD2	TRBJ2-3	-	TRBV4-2	TGTGCCAGCAGCCAAATAGCGGGGACTAGCACAGATACGCAGTATTTT	CASSQIAGTSTDTQYF
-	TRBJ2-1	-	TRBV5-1	TGCGCCAGCACCAACACGCGCGGTAACAATGAGCAGTTCTTC	CASTNTRGNNEQFF
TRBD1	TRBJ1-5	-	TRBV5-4	TGTGCCAGCAGCCCGGGACAGGGGGCGAATCAGCCCCAGCATTTT	CASSPGQGANQPQHF
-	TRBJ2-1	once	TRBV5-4	TGTGCCAGCAGCGAAGACCGGGGGTTTAAGAGGCTGTTCTTC	CASSEDRGFKRLFF
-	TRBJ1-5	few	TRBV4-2	TGTGCCAGCAGCCAAGATGGGGGCCAGCCCCAGCATTTT	CASSQDGGQPQHF
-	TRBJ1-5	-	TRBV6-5	TGTGCCACCCACGGGACAAGTAGCAATCAGCCCCAGCATTTT	CATHGTSSNQPQHF
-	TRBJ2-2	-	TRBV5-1	TGCGCCAGCAGCTTGGCCGGACAGTTTAGTTCGAACACCGGGGAGCTGTTTTTT	CASSLAGQFSSNTGELFF
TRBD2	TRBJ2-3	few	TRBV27	TGTGCCAGCAGTTTATGGGAGGGTACAGATACGCAGTATTTT	CASSLWEGTDTQYF
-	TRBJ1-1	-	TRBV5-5	TGTGCCAGCAGCTTGGGGGTGGAGACTGAAGCTTTCTTT	CASSLGVETEAFF
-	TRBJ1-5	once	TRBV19	TGTGCCAGTAGATACGAAGAGATCAATCAGCCCCAGCATTTT	CASRYEEINQPQHF
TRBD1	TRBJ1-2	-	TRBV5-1	TGCGCCAGCAGCTTCTCCGGGACAGGGGTGTACGGCTACACCTTC	CASSFSGTGVYGYTF
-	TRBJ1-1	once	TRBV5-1	TGCGCCAGCAGCTTGTTCTTGGCAGGGAGGGAGAACACTGAAGCTTTCTTT	CASSLFLAGRENTEAFF
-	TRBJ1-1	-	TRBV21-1	TGTGCCAGCGGCGACAGGGTGTGTGCTGGTGAAGCTTTCTTT	CASGDRVCAGEAFF
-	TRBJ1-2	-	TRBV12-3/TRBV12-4	TGTGCCAGCAGACCCGACAGGAACTATGGCTACACCTTC	CASRPDRNYGYTF
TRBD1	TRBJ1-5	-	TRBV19	TGTGCCAGTAGTATAGGGACAGGGGTGGCTCAGCCCCAGCATTTT	CASSIGTGVAQPQHF
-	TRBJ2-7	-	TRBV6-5	TGTGCCAGCAGACAGGAAGGCAGGGATGCCTACGAGCAGTACTTC	CASRQEGRDAYEQYF
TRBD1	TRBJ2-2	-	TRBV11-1	TGTGCCAGCAGCTTTGAGGACAGGGCCAACACCGGGGAGCTGTTTTTT	CASSFEDRANTGELFF
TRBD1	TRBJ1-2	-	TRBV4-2	TGTGCCAGCAGCCCAGCAATTCTCCGTCGACAGGGGGCCCTAAACTATGGCTACACCTTC	CASSPAILRRQGALNYGYTF
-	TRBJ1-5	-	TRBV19	TGTGCCAGTAGCACAGGGAGACCCACTAATCAGCCCCAGCATTTT	CASSTGRPTNQPQHF
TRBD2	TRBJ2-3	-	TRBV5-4	TGTGCCAGCAGGGGGACGGGACTAGCTAAAGATACGCAGTATTTT	CASRGTGLAKDTQYF
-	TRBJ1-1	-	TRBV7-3	TGTGCCAGCAGCTTAACGGCGGGGCCTGAAGCTTTCTTT	CASSLTAGPEAFF
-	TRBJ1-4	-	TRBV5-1	TGCGCCAGCAGCTGGACAGTAACTAATGAAAAACTGTTTTTT	CASSWTVTNEKLFF
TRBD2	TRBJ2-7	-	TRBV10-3	TGTGCCATCAGACAGCGGGACGCAGCCTACGAGCAGTACTTC	CAIRQRDAAYEQYF
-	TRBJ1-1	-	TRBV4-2	TGTGCCAGCAGCCAACCCAGGAACACTGAAGCTTTCTTT	CASSQPRNTEAFF
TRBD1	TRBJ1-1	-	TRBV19	TGTGCCAGTAGTATAAATCAGGGGGCGAACACTGAAGCTTTCTTT	CASSINQGANTEAFF